The entry that follows covers one TCR beta chain sequence. No antigen is known for it. No base quality information exists; no much larger clone differs at one position. The sample's time point label, decoded: day 60 (about 2 months) after transplantation. The treatment or condition tag for this specimen amounts to: allogeneic hematopoietic cell transplantation with graft depleted of TCRalphabeta T cells and CD19 B cells. Transplant recipients were children who received TCRalphabeta/CD19-depleted allogeneic hematopoietic cell grafts. The data are from a study of T-cell reconstitution after alpha-beta-depleted transplantation in children (dated by TCRdb to between 2015 and 2016). Broadly, across the study: Using TCR repertoire profiling, the study followed T-cell immune reconstitution in a quantitative way in children after TCRalphabeta/CD19-depleted allogeneic hematopoietic cell transplantation. What the research found in general, with its limitations: Over the following months the frequencies of hyperexpanded clones went down, and after one year T-cell counts and TCRbeta diversity were mostly credited to newly produced T cells. The apparently early recovery of alphabetaT-cell counts about two months after transplant reportedly depended on only several hundred rapidly expanded clones that came from non-depleted graft cells. The high TCRbeta diversity at day 60 in some patients was ascribed to recipient T cells and intrathymic progenitors that had survived conditioning.

Receptor libraries were prepared by PCR. For sequencing, an Illumina HiSeq 2500 was employed. TCR library preparation used molecular barcoding, with unique molecular identifiers applied to normalize quantification of the TCRbeta repertoire. The public reads were quality trimmed at Q25 with fastp and then assembled into clones with MiXCR by TCRdb, keeping productive beta chains. All rows with the same CDR3 protein become a single entry with the most common DNA and genes. The sample includes over 2,500 distinct CDR3 sequences, with roughly 27% observed a single time. Roughly two thirds of the sample is held by the ten biggest clonotypes. CDR1 and CDR2, looked up from the germline V gene (reference sequence), are SEHNR and FQNEAQ. The CDR3 contains 16 residues, cysteine and phenylalanine counted. Of all the DNA, just the CDR3 is kept, 48 bases in frame from base 1. V is cut back by 6 bases and J by 1 base, with 8 bases in the junction unmatched.

Material: PBMCs, mostly from graft donor cells, obtained 60 days after TCRalphabeta/CD19-depleted stem cell transplant. The source is a male patient aged 2 to 10 who had a stem cell transplant for acute myeloid leukemia, so the T cells may come from the graft donor. This chain joins TRBV7-9 to TRBJ2-2; TRBD1 lines up with 7 middle nucleotides. The nucleotides read TGTGCCAGCAGACCGGCGAGGACAGGGAACACCGGGGAGCTGTTTTTT. Its translation is CASRPARTGNTGELFF.